What follows are 20 T cell receptor beta chains derived from one specimen sequenced in a study of blood T cell repertoires in COVID-19. Data came from immunoSEQ multiplex PCR; TCRdb stores just in-frame clones and leaves some out. The sample records roughly 100,000 clones, 75% to 90% being singletons. The specimen sequenced was peripheral blood. The origin of the receptors is a human donor in a cohort sampled during active COVID-19.

The chain is built from TRBV11-2 and TRBJ1-4; the D gene is possibly TRBD1 (5 bases). This CDR3 has 15 residues. V lost 5 bases and J 5 bases, leaving 15 bases between the germline ends. CDR1 and CDR2 (germline): SGHAT, FQNNGV. CDR3 residues: CASSLQRGVNEKLFF. The CDR3 DNA reads TGTGCCAGCAGCCTCCAACGGGGGGTAAATGAAAAACTGTTTTTT.

This clone was found a few times. The rearrangement joins TRBV19 to TRBJ1-5; D might be TRBD1 (6 bases). V was clipped by 8 bases and J by 1 base, with 12 bases between them. Germline V gene lookup returns CDR1 LNHDA and CDR2 SQIVND (reference sequence). The CDR3 extends over 14 amino acids. CDR3 in amino acids: CASCVQGSNQPQHF. The CDR3 nucleotides are TGTGCCAGTTGCGTTCAGGGGAGCAATCAGCCCCAGCATTTT.

The V call is TRBV5-4, the J call TRBJ2-2; 8 bases fit TRBD2. Germline lookup yields CDR1 SGHNT and CDR2 YYREEE (reference sequence). This CDR3 contains 17 residues. J was trimmed by 4 bases and V by 3 bases; bases with no gene match: 11. The CDR3 DNA sequence: TGTGCCAGCAGCTCAGGGTTCAGCGGGGGCCCCACCGGGGAGCTGTTTTTT. It yields the protein CASSSGFSGGPTGELFF.

The chain combines TRBV7-3 with TRBJ2-3; 16 positions match TRBD2. The V gene's germline CDR1 is SGHTA and CDR2 FQGTGA. The CDR3 sequence is 16 residues long. V was pared by 5 bases and J by 8 bases, with 7 bases of the junction left unmatched. The CDR3 bases are TGTGCCAGCAGCCGCGGGACTAGCGGGGGGGCTGGTACGCAGTATTTT. It codes for CASSRGTSGGAGTQYF. The variable domain in full, completed from reference TRBV7-3 and TRBJ2-3, reads GAGVSQTPSNKVTEKGKYVELRCDPISGHTALYWYRQSLGQGPEFLIYFQGTGAADDSGLPNDRFFAVRPEGSVSTLKIQRTERGDSAVYLCASSRGTSGGAGTQYFGPGTRLTVL.

This chain connects TRBV9 to TRBJ2-3; no definite D call. Germline V CDR1 and CDR2: SGDLS, YYNGEE. The CDR3 loop spans 14 amino acids. V was clipped by 0 bases and J by 1 base, with 6 bases between them. DNA of the CDR3: TGTGCCAGCAGCGTAGGGGCAGGCACAGATACGCAGTATTTT. Translated, it gives CASSVGAGTDTQYF.

V is TRBV5-1 and J is TRBJ2-5, with 8 bases that match TRBD2. The J segment lost 4 bases and the V segment lost 7 bases, leaving 18 bases of the junction unmatched. The CDR3 is made up of 17 amino acids. Germline CDR1 is SGHRS and CDR2 is YFSETQ. Here the CDR3 reads CASRKSKTAGGGETQYF. The CDR3 nucleotides read TGCGCCAGCCGAAAATCCAAGACGGCGGGGGGAGGAGAGACCCAGTACTTC.

This clone turned up a few times. The chain is built from TRBV19 and TRBJ1-6; 9 nucleotides line up with TRBD1. The CDR3 covers 15 residues. V lost 3 bases and J lost 11; bases outside the gene matches: 8. CDR1 and CDR2 from the germline V gene are LNHDA and SQIVND (reference sequence). DNA of the CDR3: TGTGCCAGTAGTATTGTAGGGACAGGGATCGCACCCCTCCACTTT. Amino acid sequence: CASSIVGTGIAPLHF.

The rearrangement uses TRBV19 and TRBJ1-1, with 8 bases that match TRBD1. J gave up 6 bases and V 6 bases, and 6 bases lay outside the gene matches. The germline V gene encodes CDR1 LNHDA and CDR2 SQIVND (reference sequence). This CDR3 region has 13 residues. The CDR3 loop reads CASRPGTGPEAFF. The DNA of the CDR3 is TGTGCCAGTAGACCGGGGACAGGACCTGAAGCTTTCTTT.

This clone was seen a few times. This chain links TRBV30 with TRBJ1-3, with a weak D call TRBD1 (6 bases). Germline V gene data show CDR1 as GTSNPN and CDR2 as SVGIG (reference sequence). The CDR3 totals 13 residues. With 6 bases removed from V and 0 bases from J, the gap between germline ends came to 9 bases. The CDR3: CACQGNSGNTIYF. CDR3 bases: TGTGCCTGCCAGGGGAACTCTGGAAACACCATATATTTT.

The V call is TRBV7-8, the J call TRBJ2-1; 7 bases are a match to TRBD1. Germline CDR1 SGHVS, CDR2 FQNEAQ. V trimming: 5 bases; J trimming: 5 bases; junction bases outside the gene matches: 18. The CDR3 sequence is 18 residues long. The CDR3 bases are TGTGCCAGCAGCCCACGCGCCTCAACTCCGGGACAGCACAATGAGCAGTTCTTC. This codes for CASSPRASTPGQHNEQFF.

This chain uses TRBV20-1 with TRBJ1-2; D is ambiguous. The length of the CDR3 is 13 residues. Germline CDR1 DFQATT, CDR2 SNEGSKA (reference sequence). V lost 3 bases and J lost 8, with 16 bases in between. In DNA form, the CDR3 reads TGCAGTGCTAGTCCCCCACTAGTGGGAGGCTACACCTTC. Protein product: CSASPPLVGGYTF.

The chain is built from TRBV5-8 and TRBJ2-1, with 9 bases lining up with TRBD1. This CDR3 comprises 15 residues. Germline CDR1 is SGHTS and CDR2 is YDEGEE. V gave up 2 bases and J gave up 5 bases; unmatched junction bases: 5. DNA for the CDR3: TGTGCCAGCAGCTTCGGACAGGGGCGGGACAATGAGCAGTTCTTC. As protein: CASSFGQGRDNEQFF. Full variable domain (remainder filled in from reference TRBV5-8 and TRBJ2-1): EAGVTQSPTHLIKTRGQQATLRCSPISGHTSVYWYQQALGLGLQFLLWYDEGEERNRGNFPPRFSGRQFPNYSSELNVNALELEDSALYLCASSFGQGRDNEQFFGPGTRLTVL.

This clone was observed once. The J gene is TRBJ2-1, the V gene TRBV9, with 8 bases identical to TRBD1. This CDR3 contains 15 residues. V dropped 3 bases and J dropped 1; count of bases not matched to a gene: 3. Per germline, CDR1 SGDLS and CDR2 YYNGEE. DNA of the CDR3: TGTGCCAGCAGCGCGACAGGGGTATCCTACAATGAGCAGTTCTTC. Its translation: CASSATGVSYNEQFF.

This clone was seen a single time. V usage is TRBV5-1 and J usage is TRBJ2-5; 9 bases line up with TRBD2. The germline CDR1 and CDR2 sequences are SGHRS and YFSETQ. This CDR3 has 16 residues. Germline trimming cut 0 bases from V and 4 bases from J; bases unmatched to any gene: 7. The CDR3 DNA sequence: TGCGCCAGCAGCTTGGCCTTAGGGACTAGCAGAGAGACCCAGTACTTC. Amino acids: CASSLALGTSRETQYF.

This sequence joins TRBV9 and TRBJ2-1; TRBD2 aligns across 7 bases. The CDR3 has 14 residues. J lost 9 bases, V lost 6 bases, and 12 bases had no gene match. The V gene's germline CDR1 is SGDLS and CDR2 YYNGEE. In nucleotides, the CDR3 is TGTGCCAGCACCCTAGCGGAAAGACGGGGTGAGCAGTTCTTC. The encoded protein is CASTLAERRGEQFF. The variable domain in full, with the rest retrieved from reference TRBV9 and TRBJ2-1, is DSGVTQTPKHLITATGQRVTLRCSPRSGDLSVYWYQQSLDQGLQFLIQYYNGEERAKGNILERFSAQQFPDLHSELNLSSLELGDSALYFCASTLAERRGEQFFGPGTRLTVL.

This clone was counted once. This sequence joins TRBV6-5 and TRBJ2-1; D is perhaps TRBD1 (5 bases). CDR1 MNHEY and CDR2 SVGAGI come from the germline V gene. The germline V and J ends were trimmed by 6 bases and 0 bases, with 12 bases remaining between them. CDR3 length: 15 amino acids. Here the CDR3 DNA reads TGTGCCAGCAGGGTTGGTAGGGGCTCCTACAATGAGCAGTTCTTC. Translating gives CASRVGRGSYNEQFF.

The J gene is TRBJ1-1, the V gene TRBV10-3, with 9 bases aligning to TRBD1. Unmatched junction bases numbered 6, after V lost 10 bases and J lost 6 bases. In germline, CDR1 is ENHRY, CDR2 SYGVKD. The CDR3 totals 12 residues. This CDR3 is CATLDRGAEAFF. The CDR3 nucleotides read TGTGCCACCCTGGACAGGGGAGCTGAAGCTTTCTTT.

The V call is TRBV28, the J call TRBJ1-2; 9 positions agree with TRBD1. This CDR3 spans 15 amino acids. The germline V gene encodes CDR1 MDHEN and CDR2 SYDVKM. Trimming at V came to 4 bases and at J to 3 bases, leaving 6 bases not matched to a gene. CDR3 bases: TGTGCCAGCAGTTCATCTGGACAGGGGTACTATGGCTACACCTTC. Its translation: CASSSSGQGYYGYTF.

The genes are TRBV27 and TRBJ1-2, with a weak D call TRBD1 (5 bases). Germline V lookup: CDR1 MNHEY, CDR2 SMNVEV (reference sequence). Trimming stripped 3 bases from V and 0 bases from J, with 8 bases between. The CDR3 runs to 14 residues. CDR3 loop: CASSFRGSNYGYTF. As DNA, the CDR3 is TGTGCCAGCAGTTTTAGGGGTTCTAACTATGGCTACACCTTC.

The chain joins TRBV11-3 to TRBJ1-1, with unresolved D. CDR3 size: 12 residues. Trimming left V 1 base short and J 8 bases short, with 8 bases between. CDR1 is SGHNT and CDR2 is YENEEA in the germline V gene. CDR3 sequence (DNA): TGTGCCAGCAGCTTAGTTTCCGGGGAAGCTTTCTTT. It is translated as CASSLVSGEAFF.